One and the same sample provided the 25 T cell receptor beta chains below, sequenced in a study of blood T cells in healthy people across ages. Using a J-beta primer mix together with a sample-barcoded 5' primer, a second PCR was run for roughly 7 to 11 cycles. TCRdb passed the 5' RACE reads through MiXCR, listing each CDR3 protein once. The sample carries roughly 800,000 distinct CDR3 sequences, around 25% recorded once. These data were likewise used in another study, on T cells of mothers and their children.

The source material was blood. Every receptor here comes from a boy between 10 and 17 years old in good health.

This clonotype was observed a handful of times. The V call is TRBV4-2, the J call TRBJ2-5; D perhaps matches TRBD2 (5 bases). Trimming took 1 base from V and 0 from J, leaving 6 bases between them. Germline-derived CDR1 and CDR2 are LGHNA and YNFKEQ. The CDR3 extends over 14 amino acids. The DNA for the CDR3 is TGTGCCAGCAGCCAAGGAGGGAACCAAGAGACCCAGTACTTC. Protein sequence: CASSQGGNQETQYF.

The chain carries TRBV20-1 and TRBJ2-7; no clear D gene. The V end was cut by 1 base, the J end by 2 bases, with 6 bases between. The CDR3 is made up of 12 amino acids. Looked up from germline, CDR1 is DFQATT and CDR2 is SNEGSKA (reference sequence). CDR3 region: CSARVETYEQYF. The CDR3 DNA is TGCAGTGCTAGAGTTGAGACCTACGAGCAGTACTTC.

V is TRBV6-5 and J is TRBJ2-4; 7 nucleotides match TRBD1. The CDR3 has 13 amino acids. The V segment lost 5 bases and the J segment 6 bases; nucleotides outside the gene matches: 4. From germline, CDR1 is MNHEY and CDR2 SVGAGI. The DNA for the CDR3 is TGTGCCAGCAGTCCGGGACAGATAAACATTCAGTACTTC. This codes for CASSPGQINIQYF.

The gene calls are TRBV3-1 and TRBJ2-5; TRBD2 aligns across 9 bases. The J call may not be correct, given that the DNA end is closer to TRBJ2-7. Looked up from germline, CDR1 is LGHDT and CDR2 is YNNKEL (reference sequence). This CDR3 has 16 residues. This CDR3 reads CASSPLGRGGFYEQYF. Written as DNA, the CDR3 is TGTGCCAGCAGCCCCCTCGGGCGGGGGGGCTTCTACGAGCAGTACTTC.

The chain uses TRBV7-2 and TRBJ1-5, with D tentatively TRBD1 (5 bases). Germline loops: CDR1 SGHTA, CDR2 FQGNSA. CDR3 length: 13 amino acids. The ends were cut back, 4 bases at V and 4 bases at J, with 8 bases in the middle. In DNA form, the CDR3 reads TGTGCCAGCAGCTCGCAGGGAAATCAGCCCCAGCATTTT. Amino acid sequence: CASSSQGNQPQHF.

This clonotype was counted only a few times. This sequence joins TRBV28 and TRBJ1-4; TRBD1 matches 7 bases. V shed 3 bases and J 4 bases; nucleotides not matched to a gene: 5. The germline CDR1 and CDR2 sequences are MDHEN and SYDVKM. The CDR3 spans 15 residues. CDR3 bases: TGTGCCAGCAGTTTCCTTGACAGGGTTAATGAAAAACTGTTTTTT. Its translation: CASSFLDRVNEKLFF.

CDR3 amino acids: CASSQGVTSGTGAYEQYF. The CDR3 DNA follows: TGTGCCAGCAGCCAAGGGGTGACTAGCGGGACTGGGGCCTACGAGCAGTACTTC. The chain links TRBV4-2 to TRBJ2-7; 11 nucleotides match TRBD2. Trimming cost V 1 base and J 2 bases; bases outside gene matches: 10. Per germline, CDR1 LGHNA and CDR2 YNFKEQ. This CDR3 spans 18 amino acids.

This clonotype has more than one count but fewer than ten. The chain joins TRBV6-1 to TRBJ2-5; either TRBD1 or TRBD2 may fit D (6 bases each). The CDR3 covers 14 residues. V was shortened by 6 bases and J by 5 bases, with 16 bases between the two germline ends. Germline CDR1 and CDR2: MNHNS and SASEGT. In DNA, the CDR3 is TGTGCCAGCAGCTGGACAGCGGCGGGGGAGACCCAGTACTTC. Protein sequence: CASSWTAAGETQYF.

In this sample, this clonotype turned up a few times. The chain links TRBV7-2 to TRBJ2-1; 9 bases match TRBD1. The trim removed 6 bases at V and 10 bases at J, leaving 7 bases unmatched. CDR3 length: 13 residues. Per the germline V gene, CDR1 is SGHTA and CDR2 is FQGNSA. The CDR3 here is CASSSGQGGEQFF. CDR3 coding DNA: TGTGCCAGCAGTTCGGGACAGGGCGGGGAGCAGTTCTTC.

The J gene is TRBJ2-3, the V gene TRBV29-1, with D perhaps matching TRBD2 (6 bases). The CDR3 is 13 residues long. The V end lost 7 bases, the J end lost 1 base, and 12 bases lay between the germline ends. CDR1 is SQVTM and CDR2 is ANQGSEA in the germline V gene. Here the CDR3 reads CSAPGEGTDTQYF. The DNA of the CDR3 is TGCAGCGCCCCGGGGGAGGGCACAGATACGCAGTATTTT.

V usage is TRBV20-1 and J usage is TRBJ2-5; D is ambiguous. The V end lost 5 bases, the J end lost 1 base, and 11 bases lay between the germline ends. Germline CDR1 and CDR2: DFQATT and SNEGSKA (reference sequence). This CDR3 is 13 amino acids long. The CDR3, as DNA: TGCAGTGCTTACACAAGCATCCAAGAGACCCAGTACTTC. It yields the protein CSAYTSIQETQYF.

The table lists this clonotype with a few counts. J is TRBJ1-1 and V is TRBV2; 10 bases match TRBD1. The CDR3 is made up of 15 amino acids. CDR1 SNHLY and CDR2 FYNNEI come from the germline V gene. After removal of 0 bases from V and 8 bases from J, the junction contained 6 bases not matched to a gene. The CDR3 nucleotides read TGTGCCAGCAGTGAAGCTCCGGGACAGGGGACGGAAGCTTTCTTT. It yields the protein CASSEAPGQGTEAFF. The full variable domain, its missing parts supplied by reference TRBV2 and TRBJ1-1, is EPEVTQTPSHQVTQMGQEVILRCVPISNHLYFYWYRQILGQKVEFLVSFYNNEISEKSEIFDDQFSVERPDGSNFTLKIRSTKLEDSAMYFCASSEAPGQGTEAFFGQGTRLTVV.

This clonotype showed up just a few times. This rearrangement joins TRBV10-3 to TRBJ2-1; either TRBD1 or TRBD2 may fit D (5 bases each). This CDR3 region has 15 residues. CDR1 and CDR2 (germline): ENHRY, SYGVKD. With 11 bases removed from V and 0 bases from J, the gap between germline ends came to 17 bases. CDR3 sequence (DNA): TGTGCCTCACGGGGCGCTAGAGTCTCCTACAATGAGCAGTTCTTC. This gives the protein CASRGARVSYNEQFF.

The V call is TRBV29-1, the J call TRBJ2-5; 10 bases are shared with TRBD1. Germline V lookup: CDR1 SQVTM, CDR2 ANQGSEA. Trimming removed 4 bases from V and 5 bases from J; junction bases left unmatched: 7. The CDR3 runs to 14 residues. The CDR3 coding sequence is TGCAGCGTTGCGATGACAGGGGGCAGCGAGACCCAGTACTTC. Translating it yields CSVAMTGGSETQYF.

The sample holds a few counts of this clonotype. This rearrangement joins TRBV11-3 to TRBJ1-2; D not certain. Between the trimmed V and J ends, which lost 5 bases and 6 bases, there was a span of 16 bases. CDR1 and CDR2 (germline): SGHNT, YENEEA. This CDR3 region has 14 residues. Here the CDR3 DNA reads TGTGCCAGCAGCCGCCGGGCCGAAACCCATGGCTACACCTTC. It specifies CASSRRAETHGYTF. Using reference TRBV11-3 and TRBJ1-2 for the parts outside the CDR3, the full variable domain is EAGVVQSPRYKIIEKKQPVAFWCNPISGHNTLYWYLQNLGQGPELLIRYENEEAVDDSQLPKDRFSAERLKGVDSTLKIQPAELGDSAVYLCASSRRAETHGYTFGSGTRLTVV.

This clonotype was recorded many times. V usage is TRBV7-2 and J usage is TRBJ2-5; TRBD2 matches 8 bases. Trimming took 1 base from V and 5 from J; bases not matched to a gene: 6. The germline V gene has CDR1 SGHTA and CDR2 FQGNSA. This CDR3 comprises 15 residues. CDR3 protein: CASSLGSGRPETQYF. CDR3 DNA sequence: TGTGCCAGCAGCTTAGGAAGCGGGAGACCGGAGACCCAGTACTTC. Full variable domain (remainder filled in from reference TRBV7-2 and TRBJ2-5): GAGVSQSPSNKVTEKGKDVELRCDPISGHTALYWYRQSLGQGLEFLIYFQGNSAPDKSGLPSDRFSAERTGGSVSTLTIQRTQQEDSAVYLCASSLGSGRPETQYFGPGTRLLVL.

The chain joins TRBV10-3 to TRBJ2-5; D possibly corresponds to TRBD2 (5 bases). The J call may not be correct, given that the DNA end is closer to TRBJ2-7. CDR1 and CDR2 (germline): ENHRY, SYGVKD. The CDR3 loop spans 11 amino acids. In DNA form, the CDR3 reads TGTGCCATCATTCGGGGAAACGAGCAGTACTTC. It yields the protein CAIIRGNEQYF.

This clonotype has only a few counts. Written as DNA, the CDR3 is TGTGCCAGCAGCCCAGGACCGGGACGGAATGAAAAACTGTTTTTT. This gives the protein CASSPGPGRNEKLFF. V is TRBV7-9 and J is TRBJ1-4, with D possibly matching TRBD1 (5 bases). The CDR3 length is 15 residues. V was cut by 5 bases and J by 5 bases, with 15 bases left in between. The germline CDR1 and CDR2 sequences are SEHNR and FQNEAQ (reference sequence).

V gene TRBV6-2 or TRBV6-3 combines with J gene TRBJ1-5; 11 positions agree with TRBD1. The CDR3 covers 16 residues. Trimming cost V 5 bases and J 4 bases; bases outside gene matches: 7. Germline CDR1 reads MNHEY; CDR2 reads SVGEGT. This CDR3 is CASSQPGTGGNQPQHF. The CDR3 DNA follows: TGTGCCAGCAGTCAACCCGGGACAGGGGGAAATCAGCCCCAGCATTTT.

The CDR3 region is CASSFWDTGELFF. The CDR3 DNA sequence: TGTGCCAGCAGTTTTTGGGACACCGGGGAGCTGTTTTTT. This chain uses TRBV12-3 or TRBV12-4 with TRBJ2-2; D remains unclear. The germline V and J ends were trimmed by 3 bases and 3 bases, with 5 bases remaining between them. This CDR3 contains 13 residues.

To note about this clonotype: A much bigger clone sits one base away, suggesting this may be a read error. The chain joins TRBV6-5 to TRBJ2-5; D is tentatively TRBD1 or TRBD2 (5 bases each). The J call may be faulty, since TRBJ2-7 better matches the DNA end. The CDR3 has 13 amino acids. Germline values: CDR1 MNHEY, CDR2 SVGAGI. The CDR3 sequence is CASSYRDGYEQYF. The CDR3 DNA reads as TGTGCCAGCAGTTACCGGGACGGCTACGAGCAGTACTTC.

This clonotype was picked up a small number of times. The chain carries TRBV20-1 and TRBJ2-7; D is uncertain. The V and J ends lost 5 bases and 3 bases respectively, with 14 bases between them. The CDR3 is 13 amino acids. The germline CDR1 and CDR2 sequences are DFQATT and SNEGSKA (reference sequence). This CDR3 reads CSAGQTLGYEQYF. The CDR3 region has the DNA TGCAGTGCTGGTCAGACTTTGGGCTACGAGCAGTACTTC.

The J gene is TRBJ2-1, the V gene TRBV2, with a tentative D call TRBD2 (6 bases). The CDR3 is 14 amino acids. V was trimmed by 6 bases and J by 8 bases, leaving 17 bases between them. The germline CDR1 and CDR2 sequences are SNHLY and FYNNEI. The CDR3 nucleotides read TGTGCCAGCAGGGCCCTGACTCAGCGGGATGAGCAGTTCTTC. It translates to CASRALTQRDEQFF.

This clonotype was seen more than once but under ten times. This chain joins TRBV29-1 and TRBJ2-2; no firm D call. The CDR3 extends over 13 amino acids. V shed 4 bases and J shed 2 bases, with 8 bases lying between them. Germline-derived CDR1 and CDR2 are SQVTM and ANQGSEA. CDR3 bases: TGCAGCGTTGTGCCCAGTAACACCGGGGAGCTGTTTTTT. Its protein product is CSVVPSNTGELFF.

This clonotype was counted only a few times. V and J are TRBV29-1 and TRBJ2-5; TRBD1 is a possible D gene (6 bases). There are 13 residues in the CDR3. The germline gives CDR1 SQVTM, CDR2 ANQGSEA. V lost 3 bases to trimming and J lost 0 bases, with 8 bases between them. The CDR3 bases are TGCAGCGTTGAGAAGGGGGACCAAGAGACCCAGTACTTC. Its translation: CSVEKGDQETQYF.